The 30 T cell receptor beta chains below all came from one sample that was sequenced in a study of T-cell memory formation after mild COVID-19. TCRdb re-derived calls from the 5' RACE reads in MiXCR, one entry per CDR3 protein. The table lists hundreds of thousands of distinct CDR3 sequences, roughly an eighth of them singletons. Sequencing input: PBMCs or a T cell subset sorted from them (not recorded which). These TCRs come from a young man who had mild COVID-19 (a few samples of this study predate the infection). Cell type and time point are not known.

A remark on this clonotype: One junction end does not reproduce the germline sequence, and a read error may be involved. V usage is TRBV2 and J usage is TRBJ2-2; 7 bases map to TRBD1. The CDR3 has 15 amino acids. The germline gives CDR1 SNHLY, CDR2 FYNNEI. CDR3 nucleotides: TGTGCCAGCATCGTAAGGGACAGAAACACCAGGGAGCTGTTTTTT. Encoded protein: CASIVRDRNTRELFF.

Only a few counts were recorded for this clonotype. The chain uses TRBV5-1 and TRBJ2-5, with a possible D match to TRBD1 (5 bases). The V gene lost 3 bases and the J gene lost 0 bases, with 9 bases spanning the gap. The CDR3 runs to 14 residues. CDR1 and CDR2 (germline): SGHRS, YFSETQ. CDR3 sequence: CASSSQGNQETQYF. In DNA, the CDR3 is TGCGCCAGCAGCTCGCAGGGTAACCAAGAGACCCAGTACTTC.

CDR3 loop: CASSLVHPRETQYF. The CDR3 coding sequence is TGTGCCAGCAGCTTAGTCCACCCCAGGGAGACCCAGTACTTC. The chain joins TRBV11-2 to TRBJ2-5; no clear D gene. Between the trimmed V and J ends, which lost 1 base and 5 bases, there was a span of 11 bases. The CDR3 runs to 14 residues. Germline CDR1 is SGHAT and CDR2 is FQNNGV. Filled out from reference TRBV11-2 and TRBJ2-5, the complete variable domain reads EAGVAQSPRYKIIEKRQSVAFWCNPISGHATLYWYQQILGQGPKLLIQFQNNGVVDDSQLPKDRFSAERLKGVDSTLKIQPAKLEDSAVYLCASSLVHPRETQYFGPGTRLLVL.

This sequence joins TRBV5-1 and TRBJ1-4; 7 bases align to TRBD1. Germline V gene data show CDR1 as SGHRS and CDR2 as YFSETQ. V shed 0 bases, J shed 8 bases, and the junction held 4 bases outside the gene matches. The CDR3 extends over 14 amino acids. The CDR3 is CASSLGGTEEKLFF. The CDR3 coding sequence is TGCGCCAGCAGCTTGGGCGGGACAGAAGAAAAACTGTTTTTT.

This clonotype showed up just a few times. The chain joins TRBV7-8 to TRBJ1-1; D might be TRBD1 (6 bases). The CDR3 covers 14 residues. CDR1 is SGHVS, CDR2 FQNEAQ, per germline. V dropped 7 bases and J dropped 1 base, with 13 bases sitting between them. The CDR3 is CASKTEQGNTEAFF. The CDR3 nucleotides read TGTGCCAGCAAGACAGAACAGGGGAACACTGAAGCTTTCTTT. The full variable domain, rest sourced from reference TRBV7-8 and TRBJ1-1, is GAGVSQSPRYKVAKRGQDVALRCDPISGHVSLFWYQQALGQGPEFLTYFQNEAQLDKSGLPSDRFFAERPEGSVSTLKIQRTQQEDSAVYLCASKTEQGNTEAFFGQGTRLTVV.

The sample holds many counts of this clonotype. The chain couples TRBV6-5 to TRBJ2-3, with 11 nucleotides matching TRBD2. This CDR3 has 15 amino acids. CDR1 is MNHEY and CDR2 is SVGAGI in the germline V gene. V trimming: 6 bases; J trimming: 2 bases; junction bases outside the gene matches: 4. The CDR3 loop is CASRLAGGYTDTQYF. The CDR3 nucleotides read TGTGCCAGCAGGCTAGCGGGGGGATACACAGATACGCAGTATTTT.

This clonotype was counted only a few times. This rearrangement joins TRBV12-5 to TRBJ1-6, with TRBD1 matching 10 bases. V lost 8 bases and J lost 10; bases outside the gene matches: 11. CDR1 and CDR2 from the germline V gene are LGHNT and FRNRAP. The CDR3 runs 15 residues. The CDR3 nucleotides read TGTGCTAGTACTCCTTACGGACAGGGGGTATCACCCCTCCACTTT. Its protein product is CASTPYGQGVSPLHF.

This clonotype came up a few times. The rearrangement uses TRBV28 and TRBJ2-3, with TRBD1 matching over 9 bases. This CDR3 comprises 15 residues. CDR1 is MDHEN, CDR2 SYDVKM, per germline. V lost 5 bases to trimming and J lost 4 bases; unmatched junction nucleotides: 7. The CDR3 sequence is CASSRGTGWADTQYF. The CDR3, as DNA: TGTGCCAGCAGTCGAGGGACAGGGTGGGCAGATACGCAGTATTTT.

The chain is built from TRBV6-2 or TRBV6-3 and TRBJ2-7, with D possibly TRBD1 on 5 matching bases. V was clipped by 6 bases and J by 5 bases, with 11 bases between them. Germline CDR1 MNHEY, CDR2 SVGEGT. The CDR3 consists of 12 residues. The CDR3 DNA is TGTGCCAGCAGCCACAGGCTCCACGAGCAGTACGTC. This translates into CASSHRLHEQYV.

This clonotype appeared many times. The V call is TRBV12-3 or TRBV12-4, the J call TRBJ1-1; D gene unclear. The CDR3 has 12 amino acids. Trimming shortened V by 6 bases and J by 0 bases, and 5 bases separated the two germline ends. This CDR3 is CASRAMNTEAFF. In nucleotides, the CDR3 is TGTGCCAGCAGGGCCATGAACACTGAAGCTTTCTTT.

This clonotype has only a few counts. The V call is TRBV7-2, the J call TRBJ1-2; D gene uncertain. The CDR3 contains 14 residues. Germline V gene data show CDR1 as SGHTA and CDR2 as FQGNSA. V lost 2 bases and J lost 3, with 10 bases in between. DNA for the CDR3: TGTGCCAGCAGCTTAATGGGTCGTGACTATGGCTACACCTTC. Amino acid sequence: CASSLMGRDYGYTF.

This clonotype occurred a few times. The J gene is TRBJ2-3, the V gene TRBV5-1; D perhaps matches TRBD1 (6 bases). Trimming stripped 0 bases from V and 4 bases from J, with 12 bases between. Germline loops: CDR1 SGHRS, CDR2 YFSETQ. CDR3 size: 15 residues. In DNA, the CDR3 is TGCGCCAGCAGCTTGGTTGTAGGGGGATCAGATACGCAGTATTTT. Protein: CASSLVVGGSDTQYF. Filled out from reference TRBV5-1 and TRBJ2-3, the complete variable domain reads KAGVTQTPRYLIKTRGQQVTLSCSPISGHRSVSWYQQTPGQGLQFLFEYFSETQRNKGNFPGRFSGRQFSNSRSEMNVSTLELGDSALYLCASSLVVGGSDTQYFGPGTRLTVL.

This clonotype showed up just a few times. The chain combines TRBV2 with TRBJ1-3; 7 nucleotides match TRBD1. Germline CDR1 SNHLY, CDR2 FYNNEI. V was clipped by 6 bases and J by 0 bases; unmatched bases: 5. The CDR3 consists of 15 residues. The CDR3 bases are TGTGCCAGCAGGCCGGGACAGCTCTCTGGAAACACCATATATTTT. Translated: CASRPGQLSGNTIYF.

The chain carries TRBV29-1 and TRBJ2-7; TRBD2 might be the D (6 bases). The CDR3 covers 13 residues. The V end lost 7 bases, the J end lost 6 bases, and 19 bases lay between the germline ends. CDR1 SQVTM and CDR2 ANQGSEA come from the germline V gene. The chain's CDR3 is CSASGGILREQYF. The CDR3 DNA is TGCAGCGCCTCGGGCGGGATTCTACGCGAGCAGTACTTC.

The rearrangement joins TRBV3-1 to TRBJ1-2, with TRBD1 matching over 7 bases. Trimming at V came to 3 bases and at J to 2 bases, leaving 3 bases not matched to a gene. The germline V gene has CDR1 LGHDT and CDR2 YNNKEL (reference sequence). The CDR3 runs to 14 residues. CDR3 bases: TGTGCCAGCAGCCAGGGACAGACAAACTATGGCTACACCTTC. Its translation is CASSQGQTNYGYTF.

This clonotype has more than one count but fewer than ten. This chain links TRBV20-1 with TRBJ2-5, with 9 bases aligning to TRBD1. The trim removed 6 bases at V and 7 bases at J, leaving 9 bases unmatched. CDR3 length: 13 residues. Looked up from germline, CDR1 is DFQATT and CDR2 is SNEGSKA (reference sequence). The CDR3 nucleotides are TGCAGTGCAGGGGACAGGGCTTGGTCGACCCAGTACTTC. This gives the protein CSAGDRAWSTQYF.

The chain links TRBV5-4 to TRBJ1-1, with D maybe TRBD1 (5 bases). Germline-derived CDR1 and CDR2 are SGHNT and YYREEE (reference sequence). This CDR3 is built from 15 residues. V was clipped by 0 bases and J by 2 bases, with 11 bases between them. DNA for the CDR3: TGTGCCAGCAGCTTGGAGCCAGGGCTAAACACTGAAGCTTTCTTT. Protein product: CASSLEPGLNTEAFF.

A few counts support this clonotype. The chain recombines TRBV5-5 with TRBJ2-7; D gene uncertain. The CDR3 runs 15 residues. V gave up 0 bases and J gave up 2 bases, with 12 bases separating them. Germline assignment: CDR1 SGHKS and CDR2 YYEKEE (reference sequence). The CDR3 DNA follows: TGTGCCAGCAGCTTGGATAGTCGGGTTACCTACGAGCAGTACTTC. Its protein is CASSLDSRVTYEQYF.

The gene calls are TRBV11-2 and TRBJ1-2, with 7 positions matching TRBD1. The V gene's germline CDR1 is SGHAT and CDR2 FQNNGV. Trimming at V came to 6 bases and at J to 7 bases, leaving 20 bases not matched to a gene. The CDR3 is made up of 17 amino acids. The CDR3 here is CASRILRDRRGLGGYTF. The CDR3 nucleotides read TGTGCCAGCAGAATACTCCGGGACAGAAGGGGTCTTGGTGGCTACACCTTC.

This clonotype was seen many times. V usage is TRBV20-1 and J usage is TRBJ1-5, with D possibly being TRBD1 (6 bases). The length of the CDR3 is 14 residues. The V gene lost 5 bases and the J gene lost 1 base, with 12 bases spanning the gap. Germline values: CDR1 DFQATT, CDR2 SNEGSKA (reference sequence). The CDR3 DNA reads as TGCAGTGCTGGGGGGGGCGCAAGCAATCAGCCCCAGCATTTT. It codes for CSAGGGASNQPQHF.

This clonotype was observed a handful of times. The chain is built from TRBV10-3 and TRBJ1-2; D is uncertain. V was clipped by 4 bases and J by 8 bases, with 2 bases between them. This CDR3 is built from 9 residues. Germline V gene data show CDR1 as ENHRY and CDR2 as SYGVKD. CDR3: CAISAGYTF. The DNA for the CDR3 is TGTGCCATCAGTGCCGGCTACACCTTC.

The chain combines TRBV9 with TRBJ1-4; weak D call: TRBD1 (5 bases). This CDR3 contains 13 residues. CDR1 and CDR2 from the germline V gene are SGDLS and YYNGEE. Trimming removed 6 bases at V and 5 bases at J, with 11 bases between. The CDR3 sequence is CASIPGMNEKLFF. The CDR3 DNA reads TGTGCCAGCATTCCAGGGATGAATGAAAAACTGTTTTTT.

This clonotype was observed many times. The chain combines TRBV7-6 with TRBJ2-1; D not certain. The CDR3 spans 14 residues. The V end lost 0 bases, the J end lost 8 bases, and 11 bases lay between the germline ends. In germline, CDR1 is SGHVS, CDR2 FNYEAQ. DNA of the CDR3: TGTGCCAGCAGCTTAGCGTCCCGGTATGATGAGCAGTTCTTC. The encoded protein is CASSLASRYDEQFF.

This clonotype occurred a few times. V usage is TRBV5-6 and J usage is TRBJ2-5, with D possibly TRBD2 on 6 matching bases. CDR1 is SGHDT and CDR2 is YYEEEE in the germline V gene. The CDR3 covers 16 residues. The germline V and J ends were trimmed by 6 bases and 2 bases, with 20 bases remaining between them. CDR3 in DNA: TGTGCCAGCAACCTTGGTAGTCGGAGGGTACAAGAGACCCAGTACTTC. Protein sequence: CASNLGSRRVQETQYF.

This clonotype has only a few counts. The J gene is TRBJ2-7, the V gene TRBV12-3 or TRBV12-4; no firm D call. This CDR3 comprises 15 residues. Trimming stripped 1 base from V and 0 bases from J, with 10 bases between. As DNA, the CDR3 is TGTGCCAGCAGTTTAGTCCGGCTGGGCTCCTACGAGCAGTACTTC. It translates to CASSLVRLGSYEQYF.

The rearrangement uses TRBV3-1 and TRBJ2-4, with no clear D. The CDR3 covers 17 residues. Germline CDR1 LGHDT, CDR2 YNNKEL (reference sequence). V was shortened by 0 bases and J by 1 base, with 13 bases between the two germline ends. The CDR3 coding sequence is TGTGCCAGCAGCCAAGATGGGCCTAGTTCGGCCAAAAACATTCAGTACTTC. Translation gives CASSQDGPSSAKNIQYF.

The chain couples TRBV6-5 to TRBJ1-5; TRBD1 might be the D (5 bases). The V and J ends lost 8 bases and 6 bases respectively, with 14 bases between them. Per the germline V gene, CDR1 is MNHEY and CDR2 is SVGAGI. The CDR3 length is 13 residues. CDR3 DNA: TGTGCCAGCCGGGGGGGGTACGCTCAGCCCCAGCATTTT. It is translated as CASRGGYAQPQHF.

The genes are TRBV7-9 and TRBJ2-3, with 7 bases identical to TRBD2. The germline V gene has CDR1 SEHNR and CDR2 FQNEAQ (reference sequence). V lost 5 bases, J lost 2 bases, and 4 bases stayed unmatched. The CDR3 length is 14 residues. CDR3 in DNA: TGTGCCAGCAGCGCCCGGGACTACACAGATACGCAGTATTTT. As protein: CASSARDYTDTQYF.

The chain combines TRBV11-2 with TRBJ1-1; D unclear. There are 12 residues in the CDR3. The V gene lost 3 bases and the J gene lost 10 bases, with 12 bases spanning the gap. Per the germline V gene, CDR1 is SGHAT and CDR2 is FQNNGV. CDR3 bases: TGTGCCAGCAGCTTGATAGTCGGAAGAGCTTTCTTT. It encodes CASSLIVGRAFF.

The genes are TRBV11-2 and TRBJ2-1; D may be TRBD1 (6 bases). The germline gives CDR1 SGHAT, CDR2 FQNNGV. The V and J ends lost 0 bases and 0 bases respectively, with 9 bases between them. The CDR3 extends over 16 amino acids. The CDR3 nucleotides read TGTGCCAGCAGCTTAGATCAAGGGGGCTCCTACAATGAGCAGTTCTTC. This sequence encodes CASSLDQGGSYNEQFF.